Included here is one TCR beta chain sequence, with context. Antigen specificity is unknown. This sample was taken from a study of cytomegalovirus exposure and HLA in healthy donors. General observations from the study: According to the study, around 180 TCR beta chains were cytomegalovirus-associated. Near-uniform donor sequencing depth was presumed by presence/absence analyses.

Donors in the study were healthy people who gave bone marrow. PCR primers comprised 60 Vbeta and 13 Jbeta primers. Profiled with immunoSEQ multiplex PCR; TCRdb holds only in-frame clones, not every one. The table includes about 110,000 clones, approximately 81% detected once. This sequence originates from a woman aged 25 to 39 in good health and CMV-seronegative. Sequencing was done on a sample of PBMCs.

For the CDR3, the DNA is TGTGCCAGCAGCATCGGGACTTACGAGCAGTACTTC. Translation: CASSIGTYEQYF. The genes are TRBV5-4 and TRBJ2-7, with a tentative D call TRBD2 (6 bases). The CDR3 runs 12 residues. The V and J ends lost 4 bases and 4 bases respectively, with 9 bases between them. Germline CDR1 SGHNT, CDR2 YYREEE (reference sequence).